Presented here are 19 T cell receptor beta chains from one specimen sequenced in a study of read filtering for tumor transcriptome and immune sequencing. From roughly 390 ng of RNA, a library with molecular barcoded alpha/delta and beta/gamma adaptors was made. In TCRdb, the reads were re-called with MiXCR into one record per CDR3 protein. In the table there are about 58,000 distinct CDR3 sequences, approximately 13% of which are singletons. The sequencing sample was made of a population of CD138-negative cells sorted from bone marrow. Receptors originate from a donor at least 40 years old with multiple myeloma.

This clonotype was detected ten times or more. The chain employs TRBV5-5 and TRBJ1-3, with D hard to call. Germline CDR1 and CDR2: SGHKS and YYEKEE (reference sequence). The CDR3 is made up of 13 amino acids. Between the trimmed V and J ends, which lost 0 bases and 4 bases, there was a span of 5 bases. The CDR3 sequence: CASSLEWGNTIYF. Written as DNA, the CDR3 is TGTGCCAGCAGCTTGGAGTGGGGAAACACCATATATTTT.

Notes on this clonotype: A much larger clone lies a single base off, so this may be a read error. The gene calls are TRBV12-3 or TRBV12-4 and TRBJ2-7, with D perhaps matching TRBD1 (5 bases). CDR3 length equals 15 residues. CDR3 nucleotides: TGTGCCAGCAGCAAGGACGGAAAGGGGTCCTGCGAGCAGTACTTC. It yields the protein CASSKDGKGSCEQYF.

This clonotype was observed many times. The chain has TRBV7-8 and TRBJ2-7; D call uncertain. The V end lost 5 bases, the J end lost 2 bases, and 7 bases lay between the germline ends. CDR3 size: 12 residues. The germline V gene has CDR1 SGHVS and CDR2 FQNEAQ. The CDR3 DNA follows: TGTGCCAGCAGCCCAGGCCCCTACGAGCAGTACTTC. Its protein is CASSPGPYEQYF.

This clonotype appeared a few times. The chain has TRBV20-1 and TRBJ2-6, with no clear D. CDR1 is DFQATT and CDR2 is SNEGSKA in the germline V gene (reference sequence). Trimming removed 2 bases from V and 4 bases from J, with 15 bases in between. CDR3 length equals 16 residues. In nucleotides, the CDR3 is TGCAGTGCTAGAAAGGACCGAGCTCTGGGGGCCAACGTCCTGACTTTC. The encoded protein is CSARKDRALGANVLTF.

This clonotype was found many times. The chain combines TRBV20-1 with TRBJ1-5; no firm D call. Trimming shortened V by 3 bases and J by 1 base, and 13 bases separated the two germline ends. CDR1 is DFQATT, CDR2 SNEGSKA, per germline (reference sequence). The CDR3 has 15 amino acids. The CDR3 region has the DNA TGCAGTGCTAGTGTGGTGGAGGGAAGCAATCAGCCCCAGCATTTT. It codes for CSASVVEGSNQPQHF.

This clonotype was counted many times. This chain connects TRBV18 to TRBJ2-2; D gene ambiguous. Looked up from germline, CDR1 is KGHSH and CDR2 is LQKENI. The ends were cut back, 1 base at V and 0 bases at J, with 12 bases in the middle. The CDR3 is 17 residues long. DNA for the CDR3: TGTGCCAGCTCACCACGAAGGGTTTCGGCGAACACCGGGGAGCTGTTTTTT. It is translated as CASSPRRVSANTGELFF. Drawing the rest from reference TRBV18 and TRBJ2-2, the complete variable domain is NAGVMQNPRHLVRRRGQEARLRCSPMKGHSHVYWYRQLPEEGLKFMVYLQKENIIDESGMPKERFSAEFPKEGPSILRIQQVVRGDSAAYFCASSPRRVSANTGELFFGEGSRLTVL.

This clonotype showed up many times. This chain connects TRBV30 to TRBJ2-1; D remains unclear. V was pared by 2 bases and J by 4 bases, with 12 bases between. CDR1 GTSNPN and CDR2 SVGIG come from the germline V gene (reference sequence). CDR3 length equals 14 residues. Here the CDR3 reads CAWSRGSGYNEQFF. In DNA, the CDR3 is TGTGCCTGGAGTCGTGGATCCGGTTACAATGAGCAGTTCTTC. The full variable domain, its missing parts supplied by reference TRBV30 and TRBJ2-1, is SQTIHQWPATLVQPVGSPLSLECTVEGTSNPNLYWYRQAAGRGLQLLFYSVGIGQISSEVPQNLSASRPQDRQFILSSKKLLLSDSGFYLCAWSRGSGYNEQFFGPGTRLTVL.

This clonotype was observed at least ten times. The chain links TRBV5-1 to TRBJ1-1; D gene unclear. The germline V gene has CDR1 SGHRS and CDR2 YFSETQ. The CDR3 totals 12 residues. Trimming shortened V by 0 bases and J by 7 bases, and 7 bases separated the two germline ends. CDR3 DNA sequence: TGCGCCAGCAGCTTGGACGGCCGTGAAGCTTTCTTT. This gives the protein CASSLDGREAFF.

This clonotype was detected ten times or more. The rearrangement joins TRBV29-1 to TRBJ1-3, with TRBD1 matching 8 bases. This CDR3 contains 16 residues. J lost 0 bases, V lost 5 bases, and 9 bases had no gene match. Germline V CDR1 and CDR2: SQVTM, ANQGSEA. CDR3 residues: CSVSQGGTGSGNTIYF. The DNA of the CDR3 is TGCAGCGTTTCCCAGGGAGGGACAGGCTCTGGAAACACCATATATTTT.

The chain has TRBV20-1 and TRBJ2-2; the match to TRBD2 covers 10 bases. J gave up 6 bases and V 2 bases, and 3 bases lay outside the gene matches. CDR3 size: 14 residues. Germline V CDR1 and CDR2: DFQATT, SNEGSKA (reference sequence). As DNA, the CDR3 is TGCAGTGCTAGAAGCGGGGGGGCTCCCGGGGAGCTGTTTTTT. Its protein is CSARSGGAPGELFF.

At least ten counts were recorded for this clonotype. The chain uses TRBV5-1 and TRBJ1-5, with TRBD1 matching 7 bases. This CDR3 is built from 14 residues. The germline gives CDR1 SGHRS, CDR2 YFSETQ. V lost 2 bases, J lost 8 bases, and 7 bases stayed unmatched. The CDR3 is CASSFRGASEPQHF. CDR3 coding DNA: TGCGCCAGCAGCTTCAGGGGGGCCTCGGAGCCCCAGCATTTT.

To note about this clonotype: An end of the junction differs from the germline gene, which may be a read error. The chain employs TRBV7-9 and TRBJ1-1; 9 nucleotides line up with TRBD1. Germline lookup yields CDR1 SEHNR and CDR2 FQNEAQ (reference sequence). The CDR3 length is 14 residues. CDR3 residues: CASSRAGQGTEASF. The CDR3 coding sequence is TGTGCCAGCAGCAGAGCGGGACAGGGCACTGAAGCTTCCTTT.

This clonotype was recorded at least ten times. This chain links TRBV30 with TRBJ1-1, with 8 bases matching TRBD1. The CDR3 covers 11 residues. The germline V gene encodes CDR1 GTSNPN and CDR2 SVGIG (reference sequence). The V gene end was trimmed by 3 bases and the J gene end by 7 bases; junction bases not matched to a gene: 1. Here the CDR3 reads CAWRTGVEAFF. CDR3 nucleotides: TGTGCCTGGAGGACAGGGGTTGAAGCTTTCTTT.

In this sample, this clonotype turned up many times. The chain is built from TRBV20-1 and TRBJ2-3, with no clear D. The CDR3 loop spans 14 amino acids. CDR1 is DFQATT and CDR2 is SNEGSKA in the germline V gene (reference sequence). Trimming took 6 bases from V and 3 from J, leaving 16 bases between them. The CDR3 loop is CSASNVVGTDTQYF. The CDR3 DNA sequence: TGCAGTGCGAGTAATGTTGTGGGGACAGATACGCAGTATTTT.

This clonotype was detected many times. The V gene is TRBV14, the J gene TRBJ2-5, with TRBD2 identical over 7 bases. The germline V gene has CDR1 SGHDN and CDR2 FVKESK. Trimming removed 1 base from V and 7 bases from J; junction bases left unmatched: 3. The CDR3 is 13 residues long. CDR3 nucleotide sequence: TGTGCCAGCAGCCAAGGGCTAGCGGTGACCCAGTACTTC. Protein sequence: CASSQGLAVTQYF.

This clonotype occurred many times. The chain combines TRBV6-1 with TRBJ1-1; the D gene is possibly TRBD1 (6 bases). CDR1 MNHNS and CDR2 SASEGT come from the germline V gene. V gave up 2 bases and J gave up 0 bases, with 13 bases separating them. The length of the CDR3 is 16 residues. This chain's CDR3 is CASSERGASLNTEAFF. CDR3 bases: TGTGCCAGCAGTGAAAGGGGGGCGAGTTTGAACACTGAAGCTTTCTTT.

This clonotype was observed many times. The chain is built from TRBV28 and TRBJ1-5, with D perhaps TRBD1 (5 bases). CDR3 size: 16 residues. In germline, CDR1 is MDHEN, CDR2 SYDVKM. The V gene lost 5 bases and the J gene lost 6 bases, with 20 bases spanning the gap. CDR3 loop: CASSGPGLNPIQPQHF. CDR3 in DNA: TGTGCCAGCAGTGGACCGGGACTAAACCCGATTCAGCCCCAGCATTTT. Based on the CDR3 plus reference TRBV28 and TRBJ1-5, the full variable domain is DVKVTQSSRYLVKRTGEKVFLECVQDMDHENMFWYRQDPGLGLRLIYFSYDVKMKEKGDIPEGYSVSREKKERFSLILESASTNQTSMYLCASSGPGLNPIQPQHFGDGTRLSIL.

This clonotype was seen repeatedly, ten times or more. The genes are TRBV19 and TRBJ1-6; 9 bases line up with TRBD1. Trimming at V came to 5 bases and at J to 9 bases, leaving 11 bases not matched to a gene. This CDR3 spans 16 amino acids. From germline, CDR1 is LNHDA and CDR2 SQIVND (reference sequence). The chain's CDR3 is CASSLTSGQGSSPLHF. The CDR3, as DNA: TGTGCCAGTAGTTTGACCTCGGGACAGGGTAGTTCACCCCTCCACTTT.

This clonotype was observed at least ten times. This rearrangement joins TRBV24-1 to TRBJ2-2; 9 positions agree with TRBD1. The V gene end was trimmed by 7 bases and the J gene end by 4 bases; junction bases not matched to a gene: 3. This CDR3 is 14 amino acids long. From germline, CDR1 is KGHDR and CDR2 SFDVKD. CDR3 sequence: CATRGQGGTGELFF. CDR3 in DNA: TGTGCCACCAGGGGACAGGGCGGCACCGGGGAGCTGTTTTTT.